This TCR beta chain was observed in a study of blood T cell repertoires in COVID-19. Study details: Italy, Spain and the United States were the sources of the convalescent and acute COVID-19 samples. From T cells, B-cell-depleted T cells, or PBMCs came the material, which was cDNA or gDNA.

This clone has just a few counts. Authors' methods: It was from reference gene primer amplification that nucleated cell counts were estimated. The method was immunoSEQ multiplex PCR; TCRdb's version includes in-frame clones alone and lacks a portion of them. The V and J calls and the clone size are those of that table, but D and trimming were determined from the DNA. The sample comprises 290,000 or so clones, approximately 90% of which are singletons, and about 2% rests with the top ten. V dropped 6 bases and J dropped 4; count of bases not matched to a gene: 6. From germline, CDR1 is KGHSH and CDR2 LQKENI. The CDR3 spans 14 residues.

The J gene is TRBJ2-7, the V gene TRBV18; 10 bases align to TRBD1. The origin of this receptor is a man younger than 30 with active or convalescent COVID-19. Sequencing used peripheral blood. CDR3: CASSRQGAGYEQYF. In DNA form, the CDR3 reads TGTGCCAGCTCGCGACAGGGGGCTGGTTACGAGCAGTACTTC.